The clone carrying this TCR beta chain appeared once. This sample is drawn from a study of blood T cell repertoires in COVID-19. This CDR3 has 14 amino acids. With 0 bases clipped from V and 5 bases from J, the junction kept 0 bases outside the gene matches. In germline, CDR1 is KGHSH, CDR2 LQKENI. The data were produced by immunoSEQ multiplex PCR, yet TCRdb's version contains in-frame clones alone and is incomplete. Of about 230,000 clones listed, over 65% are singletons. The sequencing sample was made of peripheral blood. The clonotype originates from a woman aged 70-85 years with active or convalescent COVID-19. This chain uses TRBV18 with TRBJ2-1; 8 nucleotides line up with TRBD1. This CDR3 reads CASSPPTGDNEQFF. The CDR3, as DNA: TGTGCCAGCTCACCACCGACAGGGGACAATGAGCAGTTCTTC.